Below, 10 T cell receptor beta chains from the same sample are listed, as sequenced in a study of post-analysis software for immune sequencing data. Whole-study results and caveats: Elevated frequency relative to controls characterized roughly five TRBV segments in patients, TRBV5-6, TRBV5-1 and TRBV20-1 among them.

Their antigens are not known. Libraries were made from TCR beta cDNA, and they carried unique molecular identifiers. TCRdb called the PCR reads again in MiXCR, with one record for every CDR3 protein. The sample carries about 770,000 distinct CDR3 sequences, just over 45% recorded once. Sequencing was performed on blood. All receptors derive from a girl aged 5-17 years with multiple sclerosis.

This clonotype appeared a few times. The gene calls are TRBV15 and TRBJ2-1, with TRBD2 as a possible D gene (5 bases). The V gene lost 1 base and the J gene lost 0 bases, with 7 bases spanning the gap. CDR3 size: 15 residues. CDR1 and CDR2 (germline): LNHNV, YYDKDF (reference sequence). CDR3 region: CATSRAGSSYNEQFF. The CDR3, as DNA: TGTGCCACCAGCAGAGCGGGAAGCTCCTACAATGAGCAGTTCTTC.

The chain has TRBV7-9 and TRBJ2-1; 11 nucleotides line up with TRBD2. CDR1 is SEHNR, CDR2 FQNEAQ, per germline (reference sequence). J was trimmed by 6 bases and V by 11 bases; bases with no gene match: 9. The CDR3 covers 14 residues. The CDR3 region is CAGALAGARNEQFF. DNA of the CDR3: TGTGCCGGGGCACTAGCGGGAGCCCGCAATGAGCAGTTCTTC.

This clonotype was observed a handful of times. This rearrangement joins TRBV12-3 or TRBV12-4 to TRBJ1-2, with D uncertain. V was pared by 0 bases and J by 8 bases, with 19 bases between. The CDR3 length is 16 residues. The CDR3 sequence: CASSLARKAALEGYTF. CDR3 nucleotides: TGTGCCAGCAGTTTAGCGAGGAAGGCGGCGCTTGAGGGCTACACCTTC.

This clonotype has just a few counts. CDR3 DNA sequence: TGCAGTGCTAGAGTCCGGCTCCAAGAGACCCAGTACTTC. Its translation: CSARVRLQETQYF. The J gene is TRBJ2-5, the V gene TRBV20-1; D is undetermined. Trimming shortened V by 1 base and J by 1 base, and 7 bases separated the two germline ends. CDR3 size: 13 residues. Germline loops: CDR1 DFQATT, CDR2 SNEGSKA (reference sequence).

Note on this clonotype: Since a much larger clone is just one base distant, this may be a read error. V is TRBV7-8 and J is TRBJ1-5; D is undetermined. Germline lookup yields CDR1 SGHVS and CDR2 FQNEAQ. The CDR3 contains 13 residues. The CDR3 nucleotides are TGTGCCGGCAGCCAAGTGGGGAATCAGCCCCAGCATTTT. Translation gives CAGSQVGNQPQHF.

The gene calls are TRBV20-1 and TRBJ1-2; D might be TRBD1 (5 bases). The CDR3 loop spans 13 amino acids. CDR1 DFQATT and CDR2 SNEGSKA come from the germline V gene (reference sequence). V was pared by 5 bases and J by 2 bases, with 12 bases between. CDR3: CSASRGENYGYTF. The CDR3, as DNA: TGCAGTGCTTCCCGAGGGGAAAACTATGGCTACACCTTC.

This clonotype was found a few times. The rearrangement joins TRBV27 to TRBJ2-1, with D perhaps being TRBD1 or TRBD2 (5 bases each). This CDR3 region has 14 residues. From germline, CDR1 is MNHEY and CDR2 SMNVEV (reference sequence). V lost 5 bases and J lost 4, with 12 bases in between. As DNA, the CDR3 is TGTGCCAGCAGTCCCGGGACGGTTTACAATGAGCAGTTCTTC. This gives the protein CASSPGTVYNEQFF.

Many counts were recorded for this clonotype. The chain links TRBV6-5 to TRBJ2-5, with TRBD2 matching 7 bases. V shed 10 bases, J shed 4 bases, and the junction held 3 bases outside the gene matches. The V gene's germline CDR1 is MNHEY and CDR2 SVGAGI. This CDR3 region has 11 residues. The CDR3 sequence: CAIGGGETQYF. The CDR3 coding sequence is TGTGCCATCGGCGGGGGAGAGACCCAGTACTTC.

V usage is TRBV12-3 or TRBV12-4 and J usage is TRBJ2-7; the D gene is possibly TRBD2 (5 bases). The CDR3 runs 14 residues. Trimming shortened V by 2 bases and J by 3 bases, and 11 bases separated the two germline ends. The CDR3 sequence is CASSLLGARYEQYF. In DNA, the CDR3 is TGTGCCAGCAGTTTACTGGGAGCCCGCTACGAGCAGTACTTC.

This clonotype was observed a few times. The gene calls are TRBV9 and TRBJ2-6; no firm D call. This CDR3 is built from 14 residues. Between the trimmed V and J ends, which lost 0 bases and 2 bases, there was a span of 3 bases. Germline V lookup: CDR1 SGDLS, CDR2 YYNGEE. The CDR3 nucleotides read TGTGCCAGCAGCGTAGTGGCTGGGGCCAACGTCCTGACTTTC. This sequence encodes CASSVVAGANVLTF.